Below, one T cell receptor (beta chain) is given with its context. This sample was taken from a study of blood T cell repertoires in COVID-19. Study at large: COVID-19 samples collected from the United States, Italy and Spain covered acute and convalescent phases.

Trimming left V 3 bases short and J 8 bases short, with 13 bases between. The CDR3 loop spans 13 amino acids. The germline gives CDR1 SGHVS, CDR2 FQNEAQ. Sequenced by immunoSEQ multiplex PCR; TCRdb stores in-frame clones only, minus some. The table shows around 700,000 clones, with over 80% occurring only once. This clonotype originated in a young woman with acute or convalescent COVID-19. The genes are TRBV7-8 and TRBJ1-2; no reliable D call. What was sequenced was peripheral blood. The CDR3 sequence is CASSFHGVMGYTF. CDR3 DNA: TGTGCCAGCAGCTTCCACGGGGTGATGGGCTACACCTTC.